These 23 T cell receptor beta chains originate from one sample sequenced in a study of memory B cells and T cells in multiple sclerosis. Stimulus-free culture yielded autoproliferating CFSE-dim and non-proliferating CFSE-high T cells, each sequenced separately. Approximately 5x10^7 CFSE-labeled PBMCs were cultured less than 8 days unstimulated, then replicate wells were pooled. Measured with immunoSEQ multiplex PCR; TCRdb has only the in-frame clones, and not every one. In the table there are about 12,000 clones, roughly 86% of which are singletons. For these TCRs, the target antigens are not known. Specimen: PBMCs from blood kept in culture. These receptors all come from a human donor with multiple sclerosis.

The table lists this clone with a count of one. The CDR3: CASSLSTANYGYTF. The DNA for the CDR3 is TGTGCCAGCAGTTTAAGTACGGCTAACTATGGCTACACCTTC. The chain employs TRBV28 and TRBJ1-2; no clear D gene. Trimming pared 2 bases from V and 0 bases from J, leaving 7 bases between. Germline V gene sequence: CDR1 MDHEN, CDR2 SYDVKM. The CDR3 loop spans 14 amino acids.

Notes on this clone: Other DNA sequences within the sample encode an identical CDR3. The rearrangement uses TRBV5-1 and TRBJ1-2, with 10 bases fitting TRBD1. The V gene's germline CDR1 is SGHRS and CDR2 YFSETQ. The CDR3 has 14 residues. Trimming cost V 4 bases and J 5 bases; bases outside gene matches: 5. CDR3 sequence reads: CASSPGQGVYGYTF. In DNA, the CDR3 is TGCGCCAGCAGCCCCGGACAGGGGGTTTATGGCTACACCTTC.

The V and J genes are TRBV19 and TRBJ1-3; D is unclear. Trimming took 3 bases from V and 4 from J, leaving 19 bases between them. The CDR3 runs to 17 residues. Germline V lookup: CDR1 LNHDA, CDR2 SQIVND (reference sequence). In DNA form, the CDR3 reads TGTGCCAGTAGTATTCCTCAGGCAGGCCCGGGAGGAAACACCATATATTTT. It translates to CASSIPQAGPGGNTIYF.

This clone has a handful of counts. For the CDR3, the DNA is TGTGCCAGTAGTAATGGGCTAGAGCAGTTCTTC. Translation: CASSNGLEQFF. The genes are TRBV19 and TRBJ2-1; unclear D gene. The CDR3 extends over 11 amino acids. Germline lookup yields CDR1 LNHDA and CDR2 SQIVND (reference sequence). The V and J ends lost 4 bases and 10 bases respectively, with 8 bases between them.

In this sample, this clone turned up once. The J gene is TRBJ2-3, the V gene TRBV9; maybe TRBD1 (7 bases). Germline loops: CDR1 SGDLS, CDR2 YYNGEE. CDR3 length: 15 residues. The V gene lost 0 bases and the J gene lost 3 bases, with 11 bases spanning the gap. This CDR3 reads CASSVGAGGTDTQYF. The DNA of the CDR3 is TGTGCCAGCAGCGTAGGGGCAGGGGGGACAGATACGCAGTATTTT. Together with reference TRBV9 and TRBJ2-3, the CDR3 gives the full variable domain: DSGVTQTPKHLITATGQRVTLRCSPRSGDLSVYWYQQSLDQGLQFLIQYYNGEERAKGNILERFSAQQFPDLHSELNLSSLELGDSALYFCASSVGAGGTDTQYFGPGTRLTVL.

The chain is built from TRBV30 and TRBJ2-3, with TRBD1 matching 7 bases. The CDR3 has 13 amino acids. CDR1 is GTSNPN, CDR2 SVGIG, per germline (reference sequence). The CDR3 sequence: CAYGPPTGYTQYF. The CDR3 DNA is TGTGCGTACGGGCCGCCGACAGGGTATACGCAGTATTTT. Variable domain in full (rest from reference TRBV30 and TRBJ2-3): SQTIHQWPATLVQPVGSPLSLECTVEGTSNPNLYWYRQAAGRGLQLLFYSVGIGQISSEVPQNLSASRPQDRQFILSSKKLLLSDSGFYLCAYGPPTGYTQYFGPGTRLTVL.

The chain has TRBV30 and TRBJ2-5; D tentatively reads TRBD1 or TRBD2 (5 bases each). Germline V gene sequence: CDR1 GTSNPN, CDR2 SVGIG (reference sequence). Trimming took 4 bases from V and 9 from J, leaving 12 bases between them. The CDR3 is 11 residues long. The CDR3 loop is CAWIGGAAQYF. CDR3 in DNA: TGTGCCTGGATTGGGGGAGCGGCCCAGTACTTC.

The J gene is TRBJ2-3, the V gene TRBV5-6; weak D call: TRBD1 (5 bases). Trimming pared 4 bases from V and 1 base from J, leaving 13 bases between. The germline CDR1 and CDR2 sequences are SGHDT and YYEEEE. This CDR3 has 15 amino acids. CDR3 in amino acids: CASSLDSVGTDTQYF. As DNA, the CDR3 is TGTGCCAGCAGCCTCGACAGCGTTGGCACAGATACGCAGTATTTT.

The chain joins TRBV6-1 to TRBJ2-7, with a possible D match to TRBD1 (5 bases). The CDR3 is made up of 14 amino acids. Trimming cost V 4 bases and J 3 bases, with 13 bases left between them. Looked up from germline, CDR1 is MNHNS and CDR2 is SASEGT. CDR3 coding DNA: TGTGCCAGCAGTGTTCCAGGGAACTACTACGAGCAGTACTTC. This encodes CASSVPGNYYEQYF.

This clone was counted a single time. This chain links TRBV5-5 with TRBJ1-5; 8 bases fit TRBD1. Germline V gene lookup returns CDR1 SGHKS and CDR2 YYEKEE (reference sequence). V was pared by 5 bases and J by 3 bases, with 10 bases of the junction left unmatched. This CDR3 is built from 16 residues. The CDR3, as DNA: TGTGCCAGCAGTCACCCCGGGGACAGGTACAATCAGCCCCAGCATTTT. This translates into CASSHPGDRYNQPQHF.

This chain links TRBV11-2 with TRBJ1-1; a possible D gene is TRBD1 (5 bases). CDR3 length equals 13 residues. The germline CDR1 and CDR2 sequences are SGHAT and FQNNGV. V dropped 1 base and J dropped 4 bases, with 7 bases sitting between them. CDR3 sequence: CASSLGGTTEAFF. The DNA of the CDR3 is TGTGCCAGCAGCTTAGGGGGCACCACTGAAGCTTTCTTT.

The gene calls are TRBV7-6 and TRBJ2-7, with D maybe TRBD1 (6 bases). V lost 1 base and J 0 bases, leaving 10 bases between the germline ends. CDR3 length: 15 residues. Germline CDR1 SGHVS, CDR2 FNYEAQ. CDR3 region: CASSLGDTLSYEQYF. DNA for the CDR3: TGTGCCAGCAGCTTAGGGGACACACTCTCCTACGAGCAGTACTTC.

CDR3 nucleotide sequence: TGTGCCAGCTTTCACGAGGTTTCCGGACGGACGGCAGATACGCAGTATTTT. This gives the protein CASFHEVSGRTADTQYF. The rearrangement links TRBV18 to TRBJ2-3, with D uncertain. CDR3 size: 17 residues. Germline CDR1 and CDR2: KGHSH and LQKENI. Trimming pared 7 bases from V and 4 bases from J, leaving 24 bases between.

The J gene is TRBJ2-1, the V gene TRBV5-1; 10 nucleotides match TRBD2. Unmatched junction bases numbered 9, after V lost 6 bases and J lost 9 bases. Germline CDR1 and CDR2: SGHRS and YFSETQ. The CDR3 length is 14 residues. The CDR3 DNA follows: TGCGCCAGCACGTGGCTAGCGGGAGACGGTGAGCAGTTCTTC. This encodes CASTWLAGDGEQFF.

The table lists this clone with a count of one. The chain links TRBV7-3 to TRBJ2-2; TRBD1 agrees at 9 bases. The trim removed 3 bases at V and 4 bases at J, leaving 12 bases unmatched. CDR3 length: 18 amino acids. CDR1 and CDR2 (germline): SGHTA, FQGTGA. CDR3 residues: CASSFLPGQGAGTGELFF. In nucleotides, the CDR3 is TGTGCCAGCAGCTTTCTTCCGGGACAGGGAGCGGGCACCGGGGAGCTGTTTTTT.

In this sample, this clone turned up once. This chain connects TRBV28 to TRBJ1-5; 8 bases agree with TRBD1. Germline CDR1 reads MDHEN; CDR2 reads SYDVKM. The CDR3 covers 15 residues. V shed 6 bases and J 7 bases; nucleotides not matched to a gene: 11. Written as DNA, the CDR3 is TGTGCCAGCAGATTACCACAGGGGGAAAGGCAGCCCCAGCATTTT. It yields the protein CASRLPQGERQPQHF.

In DNA form, the CDR3 reads TGCGCCAGCAGCTTCGCAACTTCCGGGACTAGCAGCGCGAACACCGGGGAGCTGTTTTTT. Protein: CASSFATSGTSSANTGELFF. The rearrangement uses TRBV5-1 and TRBJ2-2; 9 nucleotides align to TRBD2. With V trimmed by 2 bases and J by 0 bases, 14 bases remained unmatched. CDR3 length: 20 amino acids. In germline, CDR1 is SGHRS, CDR2 YFSETQ.

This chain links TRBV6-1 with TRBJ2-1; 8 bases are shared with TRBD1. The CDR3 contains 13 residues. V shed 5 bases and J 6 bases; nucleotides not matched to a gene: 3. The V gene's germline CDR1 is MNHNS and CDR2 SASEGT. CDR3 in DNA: TGTGCCAGCAGTTCACAGGGGGGCAATGAGCAGTTCTTC. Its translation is CASSSQGGNEQFF.

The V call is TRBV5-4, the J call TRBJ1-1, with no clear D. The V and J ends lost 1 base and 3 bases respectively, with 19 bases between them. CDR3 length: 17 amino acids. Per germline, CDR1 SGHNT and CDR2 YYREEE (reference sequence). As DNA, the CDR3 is TGTGCCAGCAGCTTGTCCCGGCCCCCCAGGTTGGACACTGAAGCTTTCTTT. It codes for CASSLSRPPRLDTEAFF.

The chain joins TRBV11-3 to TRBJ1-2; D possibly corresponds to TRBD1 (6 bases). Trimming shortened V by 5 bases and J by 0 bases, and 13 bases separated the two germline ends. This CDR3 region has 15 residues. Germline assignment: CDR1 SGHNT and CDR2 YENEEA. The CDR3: CASSVGQLANYGYTF. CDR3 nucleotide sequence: TGTGCCAGCAGCGTCGGACAGCTAGCTAACTATGGCTACACCTTC.

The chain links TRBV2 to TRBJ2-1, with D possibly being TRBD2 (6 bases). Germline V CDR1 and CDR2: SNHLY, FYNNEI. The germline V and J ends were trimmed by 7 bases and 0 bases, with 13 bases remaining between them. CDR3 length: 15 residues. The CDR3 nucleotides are TGTGCCAGCAAGCGGCGGGGAAGCTCCTACAATGAGCAGTTCTTC. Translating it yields CASKRRGSSYNEQFF.

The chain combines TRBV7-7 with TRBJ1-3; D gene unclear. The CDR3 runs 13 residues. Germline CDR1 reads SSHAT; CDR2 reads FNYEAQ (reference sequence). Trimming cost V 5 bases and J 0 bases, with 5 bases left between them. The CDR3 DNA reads TGTGCCAGCAGCCCCCTCTCTGGAAACACCATATATTTT. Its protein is CASSPLSGNTIYF.

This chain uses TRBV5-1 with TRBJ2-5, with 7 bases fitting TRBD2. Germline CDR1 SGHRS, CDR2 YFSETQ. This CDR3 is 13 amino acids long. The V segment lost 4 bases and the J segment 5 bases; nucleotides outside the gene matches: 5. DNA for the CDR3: TGCGCCAGCAGCAGGGACTATGGGGAGACCCAGTACTTC. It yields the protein CASSRDYGETQYF.